Listed below are T cell receptor beta chains from one sample, sequenced in a study of identical twins. TCRdb ran MiXCR on the 5' RACE reads and lists one entry per CDR3 protein. The sample lists around 140,000 distinct CDR3 sequences, approximately 3.5% occurring once. The source material was memory T cells sorted from blood. The origin of the receptors is a man younger than 35 in good health. The CDR3 runs from the conserved cysteine through the conserved F or W. A D gene is named only where the DNA matches it firmly. Size values are once, few and many counts, or a class for expanded clones, and some rows have none.

d_call	v_call	clone_size	j_call	cdr3_aa	cdr3_nt
TRBD2	TRBV15	many	TRBJ2-5	CATSRDIAGEKTQYF	TGTGCCACCAGCAGAGATATAGCGGGAGAAAAGACCCAGTACTTC
.	TRBV3-1	many	TRBJ2-1	CASSQTGTPDEQFF	TGTGCCAGCAGCCAGACGGGGACCCCCGATGAGCAGTTCTTC
TRBD1	TRBV24-1	many	TRBJ2-1	CATQSPGQGYNEQFF	TGTGCCACCCAATCCCCGGGACAGGGATACAATGAGCAGTTCTTC
.	TRBV6-2/TRBV6-3	many	TRBJ2-7	CASIRDTLYHEQYF	TGTGCCAGCATCCGCGACACCTTGTACCACGAGCAGTACTTC
.	TRBV24-1	many	TRBJ1-5	CATNGIGDQPQHF	TGTGCCACGAACGGGATAGGGGATCAGCCCCAGCATTTT
TRBD1	TRBV29-1	many	TRBJ1-2	CSVGAGDRLYGYTF	TGCAGCGTTGGCGCGGGGGACAGGTTGTATGGCTACACCTTC
.	TRBV6-4	.	TRBJ2-2	CASSGDNTGELFF	TGTGCCAGCAGCGGTGACAACACCGGGGAGCTGTTTTTT
.	TRBV6-5	many	TRBJ2-5	CASSWTSQETQYF	TGTGCCAGCAGTTGGACGTCCCAAGAGACCCAGTACTTC
.	TRBV20-1	few	TRBJ2-7	CSASAVAEVGSYEQYF	TGCAGTGCTAGTGCGGTAGCGGAAGTGGGCTCCTACGAGCAGTACTTC
.	TRBV6-1	many	TRBJ1-5	CASSLIPTGSGEPQHF	TGTGCCAGCAGTCTGATTCCCACAGGATCCGGGGAGCCCCAGCATTTT
.	TRBV12-3/TRBV12-4	many	TRBJ1-2	CASRPGANVNGYTF	TGTGCCAGCAGGCCCGGGGCCAACGTCAATGGCTACACCTTC
.	TRBV5-1	many	TRBJ2-5	CASSLDRGLGETQYF	TGCGCCAGCAGCTTGGACCGGGGGCTGGGGGAGACCCAGTACTTC
TRBD2	TRBV5-1	many	TRBJ2-1	CASSLLASGSPSDRFF	TGCGCCAGCAGCTTGCTGGCTAGCGGGAGCCCATCGGATCGGTTCTTC
TRBD2	TRBV7-2	many	TRBJ2-3	CASSFSGTRGDTQYF	TGTGCCAGCAGCTTCAGCGGGACCCGCGGAGATACGCAGTATTTT
.	TRBV11-2	many	TRBJ2-7	CASSLSRVSYEQYF	TGTGCCAGCAGCTTAAGTCGTGTCTCCTACGAGCAGTACTTC
.	TRBV2	few	TRBJ1-2	CASSDGVGYTF	TGTGCCAGCAGTGATGGGGTTGGCTACACCTTC
TRBD1	TRBV12-3/TRBV12-4	many	TRBJ2-4	CASGDRDKNIQYF	TGTGCCAGCGGTGACAGGGACAAAAACATTCAGTACTTC
TRBD1	TRBV7-6	many	TRBJ2-5	CASSLVGTGHAETQYF	TGTGCCAGCAGCTTAGTCGGGACAGGGCACGCAGAGACCCAGTACTTC
.	TRBV20-1	many	TRBJ2-6	CSARDQGPGANVLTF	TGCAGTGCTAGAGATCAAGGGCCCGGGGCCAACGTCCTGACTTTC
TRBD2	TRBV5-1	many	TRBJ2-7	CASRVSGSDEQYF	TGCGCCAGCAGAGTGAGCGGGAGCGACGAGCAGTACTTC
.	TRBV30	few	TRBJ2-2	CAWSLSAGELFF	TGTGCCTGGAGTCTGAGCGCCGGGGAGCTGTTTTTT
TRBD2	TRBV12-3/TRBV12-4	many	TRBJ2-2	CASSLVSAGGAGELFF	TGTGCCAGCAGTTTAGTTTCGGCGGGAGGTGCCGGGGAGCTGTTTTTT
.	TRBV5-1	many	TRBJ2-3	CASSSQGSGWDTQYF	TGCGCCAGCAGCTCCCAGGGGTCAGGGTGGGATACGCAGTATTTT
.	TRBV12-3/TRBV12-4	many	TRBJ2-4	CASSPGRQGLNIQYF	TGTGCCAGCAGTCCAGGCCGGCAGGGGTTAAACATTCAGTACTTC
.	TRBV5-6	many	TRBJ2-1	CASSPGGSSYNEQFF	TGTGCCAGCAGCCCTGGGGGGAGCTCCTACAATGAGCAGTTCTTC
.	TRBV20-1	many	TRBJ2-2	CSASGPNTGELFF	TGCAGTGCTAGTGGACCCAACACCGGGGAGCTGTTTTTT
.	TRBV7-2	many	TRBJ1-2	CASSLATSKNYGYTF	TGTGCCAGCAGCTTGGCGACAAGCAAGAACTATGGCTACACCTTC
.	TRBV20-1	many	TRBJ2-7	CSASPGFSYEQYF	TGCAGTGCCTCACCAGGGTTTTCTTACGAGCAGTACTTC
TRBD1	TRBV9	many	TRBJ2-3	CASSATGGAGTDTQYF	TGTGCCAGCAGCGCTACAGGGGGCGCCGGCACAGATACGCAGTATTTT
.	TRBV4-2	few	TRBJ1-2	CASSHRERGRNYGYTF	TGTGCCAGCAGCCATCGAGAAAGGGGAAGGAACTATGGCTACACCTTC
.	TRBV6-5	many	TRBJ2-1	CASRDSSWDEQFF	TGTGCCAGCAGGGACTCTAGCTGGGATGAGCAGTTCTTC
.	TRBV15	many	TRBJ2-7	CATSRDPGPYEQYF	TGTGCCACCAGCAGAGACCCAGGACCCTACGAGCAGTACTTC
TRBD1	TRBV2	few	TRBJ1-4	CASTSDRNEKLFF	TGTGCCAGCACCTCGGACAGGAATGAAAAACTGTTTTTT
.	TRBV6-1	many	TRBJ2-1	CASSRPASLEQFF	TGTGCCAGCAGCCGCCCCGCCTCGCTCGAGCAGTTCTTC
.	TRBV20-1	many	TRBJ2-2	CSARALTNTGELFF	TGCAGTGCTAGAGCCTTAACGAACACCGGGGAGCTGTTTTTT
.	TRBV28	many	TRBJ2-3	CASNTAAGVKDTQYF	TGTGCCAGCAATACTGCGGCCGGGGTGAAAGATACGCAGTATTTT
TRBD2	TRBV27	many	TRBJ2-1	CASSQGLAGVGYNEQFF	TGTGCCAGCAGTCAGGGACTAGCGGGAGTGGGGTACAATGAGCAGTTCTTC
.	TRBV7-8	many	TRBJ2-1	CASSTWLLASYNEQFF	TGTGCCAGCAGCACCTGGCTGCTAGCATCCTACAATGAGCAGTTCTTC
.	TRBV12-3/TRBV12-4	many	TRBJ2-3	CASIGGIYTDTQYF	TGTGCCAGCATAGGGGGGATCTACACAGATACGCAGTATTTT
.	TRBV3-1	many	TRBJ1-5	CASSQDLSQPQHF	TGTGCCAGCAGCCAAGATCTGAGTCAGCCCCAGCATTTT
.	TRBV10-3	many	TRBJ2-1	CAISDRLEQFF	TGTGCCATCAGTGATCGGTTGGAGCAGTTCTTC
.	TRBV20-1	many	TRBJ1-5	CSAREGQNNQPQHF	TGCAGTGCTAGGGAGGGGCAGAATAATCAGCCCCAGCATTTT
TRBD1	TRBV19	many	TRBJ2-1	CASSAGTGRSSNEQFF	TGTGCCAGTAGTGCCGGGACAGGGCGCAGCAGCAATGAGCAGTTCTTC
.	TRBV20-1	many	TRBJ1-5	CSARAFAGASNQPQHF	TGCAGTGCTAGAGCATTCGCAGGAGCGAGCAATCAGCCCCAGCATTTT
TRBD1	TRBV11-2	many	TRBJ2-5	CASSPGTGDQETQYF	TGTGCCAGCAGCCCGGGGACAGGGGACCAAGAGACCCAGTACTTC
.	TRBV12-3/TRBV12-4	many	TRBJ2-1	CASRSLGEQFF	TGTGCCAGCAGGTCACTTGGAGAGCAGTTCTTC
TRBD1	TRBV14	many	TRBJ1-3	CASSQDLAGGFGNTIYF	TGTGCCAGCAGCCAAGATTTGGCAGGGGGCTTTGGAAACACCATATATTTT
.	TRBV6-1	many	TRBJ1-3	CASSKGGSGNTIYF	TGTGCCAGCTCAAAAGGTGGATCTGGGAACACCATATATTTT
.	TRBV20-1	many	TRBJ2-2	CSAPRLVTTGELFF	TGCAGTGCCCCCCGGCTGGTCACTACCGGGGAGCTGTTTTTT
TRBD1	TRBV7-9	many	TRBJ2-1	CASRGQGSYNEQFF	TGTGCCAGCAGGGGACAGGGGAGCTACAATGAGCAGTTCTTC
.	TRBV5-6	many	TRBJ2-3	CASSLARGTQYF	TGTGCCAGCAGCTTGGCCCGGGGGACGCAGTATTTT